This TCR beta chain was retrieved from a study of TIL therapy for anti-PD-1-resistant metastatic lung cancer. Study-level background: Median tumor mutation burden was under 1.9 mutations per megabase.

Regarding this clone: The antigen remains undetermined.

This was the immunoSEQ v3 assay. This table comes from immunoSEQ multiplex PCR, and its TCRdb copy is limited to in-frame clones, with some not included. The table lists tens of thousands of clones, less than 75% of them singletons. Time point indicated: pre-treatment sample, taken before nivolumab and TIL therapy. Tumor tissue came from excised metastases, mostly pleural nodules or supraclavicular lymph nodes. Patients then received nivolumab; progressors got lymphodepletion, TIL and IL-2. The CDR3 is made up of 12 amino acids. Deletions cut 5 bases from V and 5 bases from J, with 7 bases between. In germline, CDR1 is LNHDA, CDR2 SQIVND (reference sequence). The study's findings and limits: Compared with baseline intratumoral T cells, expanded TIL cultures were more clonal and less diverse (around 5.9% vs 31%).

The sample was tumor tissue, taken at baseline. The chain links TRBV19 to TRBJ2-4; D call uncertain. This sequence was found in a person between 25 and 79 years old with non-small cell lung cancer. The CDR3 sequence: CASSSDQNIQYF. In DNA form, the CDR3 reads TGTGCCAGTAGTTCAGACCAAAACATTCAGTACTTC.